The 27 T cell receptor beta chains presented below share a single source sample, sequenced in a study of blood T cells in healthy people across ages. The authors ran a second PCR of roughly 6 to 11 cycles using a sample-barcoded 5' primer and a J-beta primer mix. From the 5' RACE reads, TCRdb called clonotypes with MiXCR, one entry per CDR3 protein. The sample has 1.5 million to 2 million distinct CDR3 sequences, about 50% seen once. Sequencing input: blood. The receptors shown here come from a woman aged 40 to 50 in good health.

The chain joins TRBV7-2 to TRBJ2-7; D is possibly TRBD2 (5 bases). The V end lost 5 bases, the J end lost 4 bases, and 15 bases lay between the germline ends. CDR3 length: 14 residues. Germline V gene lookup returns CDR1 SGHTA and CDR2 FQGNSA. CDR3 DNA: TGTGCCAGCAGCGTGGGAGTGGGTGGTTACGAGCAGTACTTC. Its protein product is CASSVGVGGYEQYF.

A few counts support this clonotype. This chain's CDR3 is CSGGGRSYNEQFF. The CDR3 DNA reads as TGCAGTGGTGGGGGCCGCTCCTACAATGAGCAGTTCTTC. The rearrangement joins TRBV20-1 to TRBJ2-1, with D perhaps TRBD1 (6 bases). V gave up 7 bases and J gave up 0 bases, with 10 bases separating them. Looked up from germline, CDR1 is DFQATT and CDR2 is SNEGSKA (reference sequence). This CDR3 region has 13 residues.

This clonotype was seen only a few times. The chain is built from TRBV29-1 and TRBJ2-5, with a possible D match to TRBD1 (6 bases). Trimming shortened V by 6 bases and J by 11 bases, and 25 bases separated the two germline ends. This CDR3 comprises 14 residues. CDR1 is SQVTM and CDR2 is ANQGSEA in the germline V gene. The CDR3 nucleotides are TGCAGCGTCAGAGGTAGACAGGACACTGGGGAGCAGTACTTC. Translated: CSVRGRQDTGEQYF.

This chain joins TRBV28 and TRBJ2-7; no clear D. V was pared by 4 bases and J by 2 bases, with 24 bases between. The V gene's germline CDR1 is MDHEN and CDR2 SYDVKM. The CDR3 consists of 18 residues. In nucleotides, the CDR3 is TGTGCCAGCAGTTACTTTTCGGGCCCGGACGGACCAACCTACGAGCAGTACTTC. Residues: CASSYFSGPDGPTYEQYF.

The rearrangement uses TRBV27 and TRBJ2-3; D is possibly TRBD1 or TRBD2 (6 bases each). V was pared by 6 bases and J by 1 base, with 14 bases between. Germline CDR1 reads MNHEY; CDR2 reads SMNVEV (reference sequence). The CDR3 totals 15 residues. The CDR3 spells CASRLVGGRTDTQYF. Written as DNA, the CDR3 is TGTGCCAGCAGATTAGTGGGGGGCCGCACAGATACGCAGTATTTT.

The rearrangement uses TRBV12-3 or TRBV12-4 and TRBJ1-5; weak D call: TRBD1 (5 bases). The CDR3 is 13 amino acids. V was clipped by 7 bases and J by 2 bases, with 9 bases between them. The CDR3 DNA sequence: TGTGCCAGCACCATGACAGGCAATCAGCCCCAGCATTTT. It codes for CASTMTGNQPQHF.

This chain links TRBV20-1 with TRBJ2-5, with D possibly TRBD2 on 6 matching bases. Trimming pared 6 bases from V and 1 base from J, leaving 12 bases between. The CDR3 loop spans 13 amino acids. Germline-derived CDR1 and CDR2 are DFQATT and SNEGSKA (reference sequence). The CDR3 loop reads CSAPGLTQETQYF. CDR3 nucleotides: TGCAGTGCCCCGGGACTGACCCAAGAGACCCAGTACTTC.

The J gene is TRBJ1-1, the V gene TRBV7-2; 8 nucleotides align to TRBD1. The germline V gene has CDR1 SGHTA and CDR2 FQGNSA. The CDR3 extends over 14 amino acids. Germline trimming cut 6 bases from V and 5 bases from J; bases unmatched to any gene: 8. The CDR3 here is CASRARTGLTEAFF. CDR3 in DNA: TGTGCCAGCAGGGCAAGGACAGGGCTAACTGAAGCTTTCTTT.

The chain carries TRBV7-9 and TRBJ2-3; TRBD1 aligns across 7 bases. Germline CDR1 is SEHNR and CDR2 is FQNEAQ (reference sequence). Trimming removed 5 bases from V and 5 bases from J; junction bases left unmatched: 4. The CDR3 has 13 residues. As DNA, the CDR3 is TGTGCCAGCAGCCCCGGGACAGAAGATACGCAGTATTTT. Amino acid sequence: CASSPGTEDTQYF.

The chain has TRBV5-4 and TRBJ2-7; no clear D. The V and J ends lost 0 bases and 3 bases respectively, with 10 bases between them. CDR1 is SGHNT, CDR2 YYREEE, per germline (reference sequence). The CDR3 length is 14 residues. This CDR3 is CASSLELEDYEQYF. In DNA, the CDR3 is TGTGCCAGCAGCTTGGAGCTCGAGGACTACGAGCAGTACTTC.

The chain is built from TRBV29-1 and TRBJ1-5, with D possibly TRBD1 on 5 matching bases. This CDR3 spans 13 amino acids. The ends were cut back, 4 bases at V and 5 bases at J, with 12 bases in the middle. Germline CDR1 and CDR2: SQVTM and ANQGSEA. Here the CDR3 DNA reads TGCAGCGTTGGACCGGGGGTCCATCAGCCCCAGCATTTT. Its protein product is CSVGPGVHQPQHF. The whole variable domain, filled in from reference TRBV29-1 and TRBJ1-5, reads SAVISQKPSRDICQRGTSLTIQCQVDSQVTMMFWYRQQPGQSLTLIATANQGSEATYESGFVIDKFPISRPNLTFSTLTVSNMSPEDSSIYLCSVGPGVHQPQHFGDGTRLSIL.

This clonotype was counted only a few times. The chain uses TRBV29-1 and TRBJ2-1; a weak D match, TRBD2 (7 bases). This CDR3 spans 12 amino acids. The ends were cut back, 6 bases at V and 5 bases at J, with 11 bases in the middle. CDR1 is SQVTM and CDR2 is ANQGSEA in the germline V gene. Here the CDR3 reads CSVGGGNNEQFF. The DNA of the CDR3 is TGCAGCGTGGGAGGGGGGAACAATGAGCAGTTCTTC.

This sequence joins TRBV29-1 and TRBJ2-3; tentatively, D is TRBD1 (6 bases). The CDR3 covers 12 residues. Trimming shortened V by 8 bases and J by 2 bases, and 11 bases separated the two germline ends. The germline CDR1 and CDR2 sequences are SQVTM and ANQGSEA. The CDR3 coding sequence is TGCAGCCACCGGACAGCCACAGATACGCAGTATTTT. This translates into CSHRTATDTQYF.

The chain has TRBV12-3 or TRBV12-4 and TRBJ2-3; D might be TRBD1 (6 bases). V was pared by 3 bases and J by 5 bases, with 15 bases between. This CDR3 region has 15 residues. CDR3 sequence (DNA): TGTGCCAGCAGTTTGACAGGCCAGTATAGAGATACGCAGTATTTT. Translating it yields CASSLTGQYRDTQYF.

The chain combines TRBV7-9 with TRBJ2-5; TRBD2 agrees at 8 bases. The length of the CDR3 is 15 residues. Germline V gene sequence: CDR1 SEHNR, CDR2 FQNEAQ (reference sequence). J lost 1 base, V lost 4 bases, and 5 bases had no gene match. For the CDR3, the DNA is TGTGCCAGCAGCTACCATAGCGGGGCCCAAGAGACCCAGTACTTC. This codes for CASSYHSGAQETQYF.

V is TRBV6-1 and J is TRBJ2-5; TRBD1 or TRBD2 may be the D gene (7 bases each). The germline gives CDR1 MNHNS, CDR2 SASEGT. Trimming took off 4 bases at V and 11 bases at J, with 20 bases between the two ends. The CDR3 spans 14 residues. The CDR3 protein is CASSAIQGTTEQYF. CDR3 coding DNA: TGTGCCAGCAGTGCAATACAGGGGACTACGGAGCAGTACTTC.

The chain employs TRBV27 and TRBJ1-5; 11 nucleotides align to TRBD1. Germline CDR1 and CDR2: MNHEY and SMNVEV (reference sequence). The CDR3 runs to 17 residues. Trimming cost V 5 bases and J 4 bases; bases outside gene matches: 10. The CDR3 loop is CASSPSKGDRGNQPQHF. In DNA form, the CDR3 reads TGTGCCAGCAGTCCCTCCAAAGGGGACAGGGGGAATCAGCCCCAGCATTTT.

This chain links TRBV20-1 with TRBJ2-5; D remains unclear. The J call may be incorrect, as the DNA end agrees better with TRBJ2-7. The V gene's germline CDR1 is DFQATT and CDR2 SNEGSKA (reference sequence). The CDR3 consists of 12 residues. CDR3 residues: CSASSSFAEQYF. The CDR3 nucleotides are TGCAGTGCTTCGAGTTCCTTCGCCGAGCAGTACTTC.

This clonotype has only a few counts. This chain joins TRBV7-2 and TRBJ1-6; D gene ambiguous. V was clipped by 5 bases and J by 7 bases, with 9 bases between them. The CDR3 consists of 13 residues. CDR1 and CDR2 (germline): SGHTA, FQGNSA. The CDR3 bases are TGTGCCAGCAGCCTGACACAGAATTCACCCCTCCACTTT. Translated: CASSLTQNSPLHF.

V and J are TRBV7-2 and TRBJ2-5, with D perhaps TRBD1 or TRBD2 (5 bases each). The germline V gene encodes CDR1 SGHTA and CDR2 FQGNSA. CDR3 size: 16 residues. V was trimmed by 5 bases and J by 2 bases, leaving 18 bases between them. CDR3 in amino acids: CASSPTLGTEQETQYF. The DNA of the CDR3 is TGTGCCAGCAGCCCTACTTTGGGGACGGAGCAAGAGACCCAGTACTTC.

This clonotype showed up just a few times. This CDR3 reads CASSLQDEAFF. DNA of the CDR3: TGTGCCAGCAGCCTCCAAGATGAAGCTTTCTTT. The genes are TRBV6-5 and TRBJ1-1; D remains unclear. V was trimmed by 6 bases and J by 7 bases, leaving 9 bases between them. This CDR3 has 11 amino acids. Germline lookup yields CDR1 MNHEY and CDR2 SVGAGI.

The V gene is TRBV6-5, the J gene TRBJ2-7; tentatively, D is TRBD1 or TRBD2 (6 bases each). Germline CDR1 and CDR2: MNHEY and SVGAGI. V dropped 4 bases and J dropped 4 bases, with 17 bases sitting between them. The CDR3 is made up of 15 amino acids. The CDR3 sequence: CASSSPRGQSYEQYF. In nucleotides, the CDR3 is TGTGCCAGCAGTTCCCCCCGGGGGCAGAGTTACGAGCAGTACTTC.

The J gene is TRBJ2-3, the V gene TRBV28; 8 nucleotides match TRBD2. V gave up 6 bases and J gave up 8 bases; unmatched junction bases: 13. Germline CDR1 reads MDHEN; CDR2 reads SYDVKM. There are 15 residues in the CDR3. The CDR3 DNA is TGTGCCAGCAGCCCCCCAGCGGGGGTAGTCGGTACGCAGTATTTT. It specifies CASSPPAGVVGTQYF.

This clonotype appeared a few times. The CDR3 sequence is CASSMGGPKEAFF. The DNA for the CDR3 is TGTGCCAGCAGTATGGGAGGACCTAAGGAGGCTTTCTTT. This chain connects TRBV28 to TRBJ1-1, with no clear D. The germline gives CDR1 MDHEN, CDR2 SYDVKM. CDR3 length equals 13 residues. V lost 5 bases and J lost 11, with 18 bases in between.

The CDR3 DNA reads TGTGCCAGCAGTTTATCCTCAACAGTGAACCAAGAGACCCAGTACTTC. Translating gives CASSLSSTVNQETQYF. V gene TRBV27 combines with J gene TRBJ2-5; D gene uncertain. V was pared by 0 bases and J by 0 bases, with 11 bases between. CDR1 MNHEY and CDR2 SMNVEV come from the germline V gene (reference sequence). The CDR3 spans 16 residues.

This clonotype was picked up one time. The genes are TRBV20-1 and TRBJ2-1; 9 bases align to TRBD1. Per the germline V gene, CDR1 is DFQATT and CDR2 is SNEGSKA (reference sequence). V was pared by 7 bases and J by 7 bases, with 11 bases of the junction left unmatched. The CDR3 contains 14 residues. The CDR3 DNA reads TGCAGTGTCATACGCGGGACAGGGCGTAATGAGCAGTTCTTC. It translates to CSVIRGTGRNEQFF.

The table lists this clonotype with a few counts. The chain employs TRBV20-1 and TRBJ1-2; D might be TRBD1 (6 bases). The germline V gene encodes CDR1 DFQATT and CDR2 SNEGSKA (reference sequence). This CDR3 is 13 amino acids long. In nucleotides, the CDR3 is TGCAGCCAGAGGGGGATTTTGAACTATGGCTACACCTTC. Encoded protein: CSQRGILNYGYTF.